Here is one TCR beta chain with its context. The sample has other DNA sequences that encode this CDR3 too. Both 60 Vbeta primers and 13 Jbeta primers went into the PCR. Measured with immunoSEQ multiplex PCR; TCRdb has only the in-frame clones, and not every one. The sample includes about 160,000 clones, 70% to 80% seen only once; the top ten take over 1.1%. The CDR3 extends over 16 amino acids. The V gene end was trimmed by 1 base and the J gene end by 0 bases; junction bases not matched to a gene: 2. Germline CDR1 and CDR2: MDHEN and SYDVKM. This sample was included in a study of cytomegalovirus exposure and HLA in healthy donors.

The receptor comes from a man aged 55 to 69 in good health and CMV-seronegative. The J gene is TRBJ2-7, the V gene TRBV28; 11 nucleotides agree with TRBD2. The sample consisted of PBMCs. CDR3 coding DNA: TGTGCCAGCAGTTTATCCGGGACTAGCGGCTCCTACGAGCAGTACTTC. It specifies CASSLSGTSGSYEQYF.